This entry describes one TCR beta chain. Its matching antigen is unknown. Positively selected for CCR7, the CD45RO-negative cells used as naive CD8 cells excluded terminally differentiated effector memory CD45RA+ cells. The source of the sample is a study of shared clonotypes between healthy human individuals. Study-wide results and caveats: Generally, estimated richness proved larger in naive subsets than it did in memory subsets.

The V and J ends lost 2 bases and 7 bases respectively, with 6 bases between them. CDR3 length equals 13 residues. In germline, CDR1 is MDHEN, CDR2 SYDVKM. Libraries were prepared by immunoSEQ multiplex PCR; TCRdb keeps only in-frame clonotypes and omits some of them. Among about 2.2 million clones listed, 85% to 95% were seen once. The sequencing input was naive CD8+ T cells from PBMCs. The J gene is TRBJ1-6, the V gene TRBV28; D gene uncertain. This clonotype was obtained from a man between 18 and 35 years old in good health. Some clones in this sample may be carry-over from other donors' samples. CDR3 protein: CASSLSINSPLHF. DNA of the CDR3: TGTGCCAGCAGTTTAAGCATAAATTCACCCCTCCACTTT. Complete variable domain (other parts from reference TRBV28 and TRBJ1-6): DVKVTQSSRYLVKRTGEKVFLECVQDMDHENMFWYRQDPGLGLRLIYFSYDVKMKEKGDIPEGYSVSREKKERFSLILESASTNQTSMYLCASSLSINSPLHFGNGTRLTVT.